This T cell receptor (beta chain) emerged from a study of identical twins. Study results and limitations: Twins' surplus sharing was weaker for beta out-of-frame sequences. Cross-sectional statistical analysis, not tracking of the same donors, underpinned the conclusions.

As regards this clonotype: The antigen is unknown.

V lost 6 bases to trimming and J lost 8 bases; unmatched junction nucleotides: 8. The CDR3 sequence is 15 residues long. The donors were all healthy and Caucasian. TCRdb used MiXCR to reprocess the 5' RACE reads, holding one entry per CDR3 protein. The profile shows 300,000 to 400,000 distinct CDR3 sequences, roughly 12% of them singletons. In addition, the sample was reused for a study of yellow fever vaccine responses in identical twins. According to that study: As reported, the vaccine T cell response of twins seemed partly convergent and partly personalized.

This TCR was sampled from a woman between 18 and 29 years old in good health. Material for sequencing was CD8+ T cells sorted from blood. The rearrangement uses TRBV12-3 or TRBV12-4 and TRBJ2-1, with 12 nucleotides matching TRBD2. CDR3 amino acids: CASSPTSGGLYEQFF. The CDR3 DNA reads TGTGCCAGCAGCCCCACTAGCGGGGGGTTATATGAGCAGTTCTTC.